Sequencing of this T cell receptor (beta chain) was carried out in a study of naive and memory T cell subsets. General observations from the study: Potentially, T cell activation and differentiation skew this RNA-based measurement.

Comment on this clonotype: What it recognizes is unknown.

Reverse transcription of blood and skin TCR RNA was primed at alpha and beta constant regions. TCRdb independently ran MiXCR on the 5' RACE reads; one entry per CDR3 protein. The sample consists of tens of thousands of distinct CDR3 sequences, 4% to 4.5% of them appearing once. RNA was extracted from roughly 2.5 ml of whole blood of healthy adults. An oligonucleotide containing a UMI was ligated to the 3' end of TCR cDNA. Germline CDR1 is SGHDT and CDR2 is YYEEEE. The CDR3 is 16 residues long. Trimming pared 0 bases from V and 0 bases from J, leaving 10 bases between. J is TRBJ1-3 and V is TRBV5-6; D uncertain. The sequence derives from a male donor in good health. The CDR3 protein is CASSLAFSVSGNTIYF. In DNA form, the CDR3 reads TGTGCCAGCAGCTTGGCGTTCAGCGTCTCTGGAAACACCATATATTTT.